A single TCR beta chain is shown here with its context. Its antigen is unidentified. The time point is: patch test 3, about 24 weeks after DPC sensitization. Sample treatment: therapeutic diphenylcyclopropenone sensitization with weekly scalp DPC. Blood draws came first, before each patch test. Sequencing started from total RNA isolated from unfractionated whole blood. This sample was taken from a study of human T cells and chemical hapten exposure. For the study at large: The study patch tested 0.01% DPC on the upper back and read results at 6 days. Findings and caveats of the study: Once DPC sensitization occurred, TCRs above 1 in 1000 frequency showed no change.

The CDR3 sequence is 15 residues long. Looked up from germline, CDR1 is KGHSH and CDR2 is LQKENI. V was pared by 2 bases and J by 0 bases, with 7 bases between. TCRdb fed the RACE reads into MiXCR, producing one record per CDR3 protein. The data show 95,000 to 150,000 distinct CDR3 sequences, 10% to 12% seen once. V gene TRBV18 combines with J gene TRBJ1-4; TRBD1 is a possible D gene (6 bases). The TCR comes from a woman aged 45 to 65 with alopecia areata. Some clones in this sample may be carry-over from other donors' samples. The sequencing used whole blood, collected in connection with sensitization to the hapten diphenylcyclopropenone (DPC). CDR3 DNA: TGTGCCAGCTCACCAAGGGGGACAACTAATGAAAAACTGTTTTTT. Encoded protein: CASSPRGTTNEKLFF.